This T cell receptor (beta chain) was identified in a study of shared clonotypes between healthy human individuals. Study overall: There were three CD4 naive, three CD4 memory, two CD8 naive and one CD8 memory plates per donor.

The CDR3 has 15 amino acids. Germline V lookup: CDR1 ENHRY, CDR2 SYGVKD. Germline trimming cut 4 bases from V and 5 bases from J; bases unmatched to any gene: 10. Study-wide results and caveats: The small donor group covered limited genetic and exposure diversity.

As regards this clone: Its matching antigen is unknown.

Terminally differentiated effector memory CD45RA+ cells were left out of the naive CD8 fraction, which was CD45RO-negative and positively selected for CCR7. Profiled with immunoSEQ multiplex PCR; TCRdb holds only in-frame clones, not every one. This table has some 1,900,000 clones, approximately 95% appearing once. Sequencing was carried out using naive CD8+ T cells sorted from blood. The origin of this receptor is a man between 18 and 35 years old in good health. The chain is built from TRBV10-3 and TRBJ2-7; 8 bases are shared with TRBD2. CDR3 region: CAISGGSGRGNEQYF. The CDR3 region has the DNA TGTGCCATCAGTGGGGGGAGCGGGAGAGGCAACGAGCAGTACTTC.